A single T cell receptor (beta chain) is shown here with its context. The clone's antigen remains unknown. No much larger clone is present one base from it, and per-base qualities are unavailable. The data were taken from a study of cytomegalovirus exposure and HLA in healthy donors (dated by TCRdb to between 2016 and 2019). With regard to the full study: An earlier analysis of 550 to 700 of the donors reported 250 to 300 Gb of sequence data and some 120 million unique TCR beta sequences from 150 million to 200 million T cells. In the later analysis, no new phenotypic data were used to find candidate immune exposures; instead, reliance was placed on TCR beta sequences and their occurrence across donors. Approximately 310 gigabases of sequencing data and around 90 million unique TCR sequences made up an early release that covered several hundred HLA-typed donors. On average, roughly 200,000 unique TCR beta nucleotide sequences were sequenced per donor among some 430 genotyped donors of the cohort, with 15% to 20% of those sequences being non-productive. All discovery cohort repertoires had been generated using a single sequencing platform. Both class I and class II loci were covered by HLA typing, at four-digit resolution. Typing coverage differed by locus: A, B, C, DRB1 and DQB1 were typed in about 620-640 donors, DQA1 in about 550, DPA1 in some 600, and DPB1 in approximately 450. The study aimed to test whether signatures of past pathogen exposure could be identified by cataloging public T cell receptors. In a later analysis, previously published TCR beta repertoires from 500 to 750 donors were re-analyzed and high-resolution HLA genotyping was added so that TCR occurrence patterns could be studied. Of the 300 to 400 genotyped donors, approximately 83% fell in the genetic ancestry cluster associated with self-reported Caucasian donors. The study combined high-throughput TCR immunosequencing, statistical association of individual TCRs with disease status, and machine learning to predict cytomegalovirus infection status. A handful of DR-DQ haplotypes were treated as single units for association and clustering because of strong linkage in the cohort. Besides the first cohort of 666 subjects, a separate validation cohort made up of 120 different subjects was used. The study used immunosequencing to profile the T cell repertoires of several hundred subjects and linked those repertoires to cytomegalovirus serostatus. A later genetic analysis took genome-wide SNP genotypes for about three fifths of the 666 donors and used that subset as a discovery cohort. Donor age, sex, ethnicity and CMV serostatus were compiled together with the repertoire data. An earlier analysis of 587 of the donors used high-throughput TCR beta sequencing to judge whether each TCR beta V gene segment behaved as functional or pseudogenic. Broad study findings and their caveats: Presence/absence analyses assumed roughly uniform sequencing depth across donors, an assumption that may not hold. A later genetic analysis reported fewer N-insertions in productive TCRs among donors in an Asian-associated ancestry cluster than the roughly 670-donor mean. When HLA alleles, especially DR and DQ, strongly co-occurred, attributing TCR associations to individual alleles was difficult. The 87-base-pair reads could not distinguish some IMGT-functional V segments, including TRBV6-2 and TRBV6-3, so those segments were excluded. While some public TCRs were present in many individuals, most TCR sequences turned up only very rarely across donors. In a later analysis, several top co-occurrence clusters were reported to appear linked to parvovirus B19, influenza, CMV and Epstein-Barr virus. According to a later analysis, TCR association rates differed among HLA loci, with DRB1 alleles showing the most associated TCRs and HLA-C alleles showing the fewest. The classifier was reported to diagnose cytomegalovirus status with high specificity and sensitivity in both the original and validation cohorts. The study gave a list of more than 150 TCR beta chains associated with cytomegalovirus. Because HLA typing was missing for some donors at each locus, association tests included only the typed subset. In an earlier analysis of around 600 of the donors, most TCR beta V segments were observed in productive rearrangements about 90% or about 30% of the time, broadly matching IMGT annotations. Compared with equally common non-associated chains, HLA-associated TCR beta chains in a later analysis were more clonally expanded and had lower generation probabilities. The authors suggested that the approach could potentially be extended to other disease states and immunological phenotypes. In vitro tests confirmed that a few of the cytomegalovirus-associated TCR beta chains recognize cytomegalovirus antigens. A group of highly shared sequence variants was considered likely to be a technical artifact of the sequencing pipeline. A further reported finding was that TCR beta sequences accurately predicted the HLA-A and HLA-B alleles for most subjects in the first cohort. V-gene and J-gene trimming of TCR beta chains was associated with a missense DCLRE1C variant in a later genetic analysis, and the association was replicated in an independent cohort. Correlated functional status among segregating V segments might be attributable to linkage disequilibrium, but an unknown experimental factor could not be ruled out. The only immune exposure information available for the cohort was CMV serostatus. The earlier analysis of fewer than 750 of the donors excluded about 16 rarely observed V segments, including chromosome 9 orphons, because counts were too low. The cohort was sequenced for TCR beta chains only, and without alpha or paired-chain data the features that could be detected were limited. A later analysis found that most CMV-associated TCR beta chains appeared HLA-restricted, with HLA associations seemingly driven largely by CMV exposure. A later analysis associated about 17,000 TCR beta sequences with specific HLA alleles at a false discovery rate of 0.05.

The cohort consisted of fewer than 700 healthy bone marrow donors. All cohort members were sampled while nominally healthy, although unrecorded immune exposures were likely present. The donor tested CMV seronegative, placing the donor among the 350 or so seronegative members of the cohort. A peripheral blood sample was provided by each donor, and peripheral blood mononuclear cells were used for TCR beta sequencing. The Qiagen DNeasy Blood Extraction Kit was used to extract genomic DNA from the blood cell samples. CDR1 SEHNR and CDR2 FQNEAQ were looked up in the germline V gene (reference sequence). Unmatched junction bases come to 8, with V trimmed by 5 bases and J by 9 bases. From its cysteine to its phenylalanine, the CDR3 spans 15 amino acids. Only the CDR3 portion is preserved as DNA: 45 bases, with reading frame beginning at the first base. Library preparation was by the immunoSEQ multiplex PCR assay. For the multiplex PCR, a mixture combining 60 forward primers for TCR Vbeta segments and 13 reverse primers for TCR Jbeta segments was used. A multiplex PCR assay on genomic DNA amplified the CDR3 region of rearranged TCR beta genes. On the Illumina HiSeq System, the amplified TCR beta libraries were sequenced as 87-base-pair reads. From the authors' description of their analysis: In a later analysis, approximately 74 million unique TCR beta chains were counted across the approximately 640 repertoires, and around 10 million of these chains were shared by at least two donors. Raw reads were error-corrected and collapsed into unique sequences with a nearest-neighbor algorithm that merged closely related sequences to remove PCR and sequencing errors. V, D and J gene segments were assigned by aligning CDR3 sequences to IMGT reference sequences. For a sequence to be retained, at least a six-nucleotide match to both a V gene segment and a J gene segment was required. Rearrangements were called productive when the CDR3 lacked stop codons and stayed in frame with V and J; all others were non-productive. Following IMGT convention, CDR3 was defined as the stretch from the second conserved V-encoded cysteine up to the conserved J-encoded phenylalanine. In an earlier analysis of around 640 of the donors, sequences lacking an unambiguous match to a single V gene segment were excluded. An earlier analysis of some 610 of the donors called V segments functional above 56.7% productive rearrangements and segregating when the between-donor standard deviation exceeded 5%. A statistical classification framework was built for diagnosing cytomegalovirus status from the catalog of TCR beta chain sequences. V and J gene assignment, in a later analysis, came from comparing TCR nucleotide sequences with IMGT/GENE-DB human TR gene sequences. A later analysis assigned CDR3 sequences and most-parsimonious VDJ recombination scenarios with the TCRdist pipeline. A later analysis defined each TCR beta chain by its CDR3 amino acid sequence plus V-gene family, and excluded reads lacking a unique V-gene family. A later analysis removed over 500 highly shared, low-generation-probability nucleotide sequences to deal with suspected cross-contamination and a sequencing artifact. In a later analysis, a clonal expansion index was calculated for each public chain from normalized within-repertoire ranks of inferred template counts. A later analysis computed generation probabilities with a VDJ recombination model fitted to out-of-frame rearrangements, and checked the results against IGoR. In a later analysis, hypergeometric tests were used to score TCR-TCR, TCR-HLA and TCR-CMV co-occurrence, with a repertoire-size bias correction applied to TCR pairs. To estimate false discovery rates, a later analysis permuted the HLA or CMV assignments 20 times. In a later analysis, co-occurring TCRs were grouped using DBSCAN, and TCRdist sequence similarity was added for clustering within HLA-allele-positive subsets. For co-occurrence clustering, repertoires with fewer than 30,000 or more than 120,000 public chains were excluded, along with five or six repertoires with anomalous nucleotide sharing. In TCRdb, the immuneACCESS table is reduced to in-frame sequences with V and J assigned. These tables do not hold every clone; where another copy was compared, an unresolved V gene accounts for under half, and the others remain unexplained. V and J calls plus clone size are reproduced from that table; the DNA served to infer D and trimming. The sample yields tens of thousands of clones; around four fifths were counted once. Jointly, the top ten make up about 1.4% of the sample.

This TCR came from a male donor in good health and CMV-seronegative. The chain is encoded by TRBV7-9 joined to TRBJ1-6, and 9 junctional nucleotides match TRBD1. Sequences were obtained from PBMCs. DNA sequence: TGTGCCAGCAGCCGACAGGGGGTAAATCTTTCACCCCTCCACTTT. It codes for CASSRQGVNLSPLHF.